The 26 T cell receptor beta chains below come from one sample, sequenced in a study of blood T cell repertoires in COVID-19. Using immunoSEQ multiplex PCR, the repertoire was profiled, and TCRdb retains in-frame clones only, with some absent. The data contain fewer than 60,000 clones, just over 90% of them singletons. The specimen was peripheral blood. Receptors were obtained from a man between 60 and 70 years old with COVID-19, enrolled during active disease.

The V and J genes are TRBV29-1 and TRBJ2-7; D is possibly TRBD2 (6 bases). This CDR3 contains 14 residues. The germline V gene encodes CDR1 SQVTM and CDR2 ANQGSEA. The V end lost 6 bases, the J end lost 1 base, and 16 bases lay between the germline ends. The CDR3 protein is CSVGSFVGSYEQYF. Written as DNA, the CDR3 is TGCAGCGTCGGGAGTTTTGTGGGGTCCTACGAGCAGTACTTC.

The chain employs TRBV4-1 and TRBJ2-7, with 10 bases lining up with TRBD1. The CDR3 has 17 amino acids. Germline CDR1 MGHRA, CDR2 YSYEKL. The trim removed 3 bases at V and 2 bases at J, leaving 10 bases unmatched. Here the CDR3 DNA reads TGCGCCAGCAGCCAGGGGACAGGGGTTAGGAGGGCCTACGAGCAGTACTTC. It codes for CASSQGTGVRRAYEQYF.

A single count supports this clone. This sequence joins TRBV5-1 and TRBJ2-1; D may be TRBD1 (6 bases). The V and J ends lost 9 bases and 7 bases respectively, with 17 bases between them. CDR1 is SGHRS, CDR2 YFSETQ, per germline. The CDR3 extends over 13 amino acids. CDR3 residues: CATTVGGANEQFF. CDR3 in DNA: TGCGCCACCACGGTAGGGGGTGCGAATGAGCAGTTCTTC. Full variable domain (remainder filled in from reference TRBV5-1 and TRBJ2-1): KAGVTQTPRYLIKTRGQQVTLSCSPISGHRSVSWYQQTPGQGLQFLFEYFSETQRNKGNFPGRFSGRQFSNSRSEMNVSTLELGDSALYLCATTVGGANEQFFGPGTRLTVL.

This chain joins TRBV28 and TRBJ2-7, with D maybe TRBD2 (6 bases). V lost 6 bases, J lost 3 bases, and 9 bases lay in between. Per the germline V gene, CDR1 is MDHEN and CDR2 is SYDVKM. The CDR3 sequence is 12 residues long. CDR3 nucleotide sequence: TGTGCCAGCAGCCGGGGGATCTACGAGCAGTACTTC. It yields the protein CASSRGIYEQYF.

This clone was seen once. V usage is TRBV6-6 and J usage is TRBJ1-5, with TRBD1 identical over 9 bases. V lost 7 bases, J lost 1 base, and 5 bases stayed unmatched. The germline V gene encodes CDR1 MNHNY and CDR2 SVGAGI (reference sequence). This CDR3 contains 15 residues. CDR3 loop: CASTDRGGSNQPQHF. Written as DNA, the CDR3 is TGTGCCAGCACGGACAGGGGAGGAAGCAATCAGCCCCAGCATTTT.

The V and J genes are TRBV11-2 and TRBJ1-1, with 8 bases that match TRBD1. CDR3 length: 18 amino acids. Trimming at V came to 1 base and at J to 0 bases, leaving 10 bases not matched to a gene. The V gene's germline CDR1 is SGHAT and CDR2 FQNNGV. The CDR3 DNA reads TGTGCCAGCAGCTTAGTGGCGCCAGGGGGCCTCATGAACACTGAAGCTTTCTTT. As protein: CASSLVAPGGLMNTEAFF. Based on the CDR3 plus reference TRBV11-2 and TRBJ1-1, the full variable domain is EAGVAQSPRYKIIEKRQSVAFWCNPISGHATLYWYQQILGQGPKLLIQFQNNGVVDDSQLPKDRFSAERLKGVDSTLKIQPAKLEDSAVYLCASSLVAPGGLMNTEAFFGQGTRLTVV.

The gene calls are TRBV9 and TRBJ1-3, with 8 bases identical to TRBD1. Looked up from germline, CDR1 is SGDLS and CDR2 is YYNGEE. The CDR3 runs to 14 residues. V shed 0 bases, J shed 6 bases, and the junction held 2 bases outside the gene matches. The CDR3 spells CASSVGDRINTIYF. The CDR3 coding sequence is TGTGCCAGCAGCGTAGGGGACAGGATAAACACCATATATTTT.

The chain employs TRBV15 and TRBJ2-3; D perhaps matches TRBD1 (6 bases). V gave up 1 base and J gave up 6 bases, with 14 bases separating them. The germline gives CDR1 LNHNV, CDR2 YYDKDF (reference sequence). The length of the CDR3 is 15 residues. CDR3: CATSRVGHGADTQYF. In DNA, the CDR3 is TGTGCCACCAGCAGAGTGGGACATGGGGCTGATACGCAGTATTTT.

This sequence joins TRBV19 and TRBJ2-7; TRBD2 matches at 12 bases. CDR1 and CDR2 (germline): LNHDA, SQIVND (reference sequence). There are 19 residues in the CDR3. With V trimmed by 3 bases and J by 3 bases, 15 bases remained unmatched. The CDR3 spells CASSMASGFRTSGNYEQYF. In DNA form, the CDR3 reads TGTGCCAGTAGTATGGCAAGTGGGTTCCGGACTAGCGGGAACTACGAGCAGTACTTC.

This rearrangement joins TRBV5-4 to TRBJ1-6; D gene ambiguous. The CDR3 is 15 amino acids. Trimming removed 2 bases from V and 0 bases from J, with 6 bases in between. CDR1 is SGHNT and CDR2 is YYREEE in the germline V gene (reference sequence). CDR3 loop: CASSLASSYNSPLHF. The CDR3 bases are TGTGCCAGCAGCTTAGCAAGCTCCTATAATTCACCCCTCCACTTT.

The chain employs TRBV28 and TRBJ2-1; TRBD2 agrees at 7 bases. Trimming cost V 4 bases and J 6 bases; bases outside gene matches: 6. This CDR3 is 14 amino acids long. Per the germline V gene, CDR1 is MDHEN and CDR2 is SYDVKM. Written as DNA, the CDR3 is TGTGCCAGCAGTTCCCCCTGGGAGGGCAATGAGCAGTTCTTC. It encodes CASSSPWEGNEQFF.

The chain uses TRBV27 and TRBJ1-1; possibly TRBD1 for D (6 bases). Trimming removed 8 bases from V and 2 bases from J, with 15 bases in between. CDR3 length: 14 amino acids. Germline V gene lookup returns CDR1 MNHEY and CDR2 SMNVEV (reference sequence). The CDR3 spells CASHIQGDNTEAFF. The CDR3 nucleotides are TGTGCCAGCCATATACAGGGAGATAACACTGAAGCTTTCTTT.

V gene TRBV25-1 combines with J gene TRBJ1-5; D is undetermined. Germline V CDR1 and CDR2: MGHDK, SYGVNS. This CDR3 has 16 amino acids. The ends were cut back, 3 bases at V and 3 bases at J, with 15 bases in the middle. In DNA form, the CDR3 reads TGTGCCAGCAGTGAGATTAGTACAGCCTTCAATCAGCCCCAGCATTTT. The encoded protein is CASSEISTAFNQPQHF.

V usage is TRBV9 and J usage is TRBJ1-2; TRBD1 agrees at 12 bases. The germline CDR1 and CDR2 sequences are SGDLS and YYNGEE. V lost 0 bases, J lost 10 bases, and 7 bases stayed unmatched. CDR3 length equals 15 residues. The CDR3 DNA reads TGTGCCAGCAGCGTAGTAGTGGGACAGGGGGCCCTCTACACCTTC. As protein: CASSVVVGQGALYTF.

This clone has just one count. J is TRBJ2-1 and V is TRBV28; no reliable D call. CDR3 length: 13 amino acids. V dropped 10 bases and J dropped 0 bases, with 10 bases sitting between them. Looked up from germline, CDR1 is MDHEN and CDR2 is SYDVKM. CDR3 in amino acids: CATDRSSYNEQFF. CDR3 nucleotides: TGTGCCACCGATAGGAGCTCCTACAATGAGCAGTTCTTC.

The chain has TRBV5-6 and TRBJ2-7; 10 nucleotides line up with TRBD1. V shed 0 bases and J 0 bases; nucleotides not matched to a gene: 12. The CDR3 covers 19 residues. The germline CDR1 and CDR2 sequences are SGHDT and YYEEEE. The CDR3 bases are TGTGCCAGCAGCTTGGCCGCAGGGGTGGGGACAGGGGACTCCTACGAGCAGTACTTC. This sequence encodes CASSLAAGVGTGDSYEQYF.

The DNA of the CDR3 is TGTGCCAGCTCACCTCGGACAGGGAGTGAGGTTGGCTACACCTTC. This gives the protein CASSPRTGSEVGYTF. The chain combines TRBV18 with TRBJ1-2; 8 positions agree with TRBD1. V shed 3 bases and J 7 bases; nucleotides not matched to a gene: 10. Germline loops: CDR1 KGHSH, CDR2 LQKENI. There are 15 residues in the CDR3. Full variable domain (remainder filled in from reference TRBV18 and TRBJ1-2): NAGVMQNPRHLVRRRGQEARLRCSPMKGHSHVYWYRQLPEEGLKFMVYLQKENIIDESGMPKERFSAEFPKEGPSILRIQQVVRGDSAAYFCASSPRTGSEVGYTFGSGTRLTVV.

The chain combines TRBV7-3 with TRBJ2-2, with D tentatively TRBD2 (6 bases). Germline values: CDR1 SGHTA, CDR2 FQGTGA. This CDR3 region has 16 residues. The V and J ends lost 5 bases and 3 bases respectively, with 16 bases between them. In DNA form, the CDR3 reads TGTGCCAGCAGCCCGATGGGGGGAGGATACACCGGGGAGCTGTTTTTT. Translated, it gives CASSPMGGGYTGELFF.

V and J are TRBV4-1 and TRBJ1-2; 9 nucleotides agree with TRBD1. The CDR3 sequence is 18 residues long. The J segment lost 0 bases and the V segment lost 3 bases, leaving 11 bases of the junction unmatched. Germline V gene lookup returns CDR1 MGHRA and CDR2 YSYEKL. This CDR3 is CASSQKYPTGGANYGYTF. CDR3 DNA sequence: TGCGCCAGCAGCCAGAAGTACCCTACAGGGGGCGCTAACTATGGCTACACCTTC.

The chain joins TRBV28 to TRBJ1-2; D possibly corresponds to TRBD1 (6 bases). Germline V gene lookup returns CDR1 MDHEN and CDR2 SYDVKM. This CDR3 is 14 amino acids long. V lost 8 bases and J 7 bases, leaving 20 bases between the germline ends. CDR3 coding DNA: TGTGCCAGCGCAAGACAGGCGAAGGGTGGTGGCTACACCTTC. Translated: CASARQAKGGGYTF.

The DNA for the CDR3 is TGTGCCAGCAGTTACGGGGCTCTAACCTACAATGAGCAGTTCTTC. Its translation: CASSYGALTYNEQFF. The chain carries TRBV6-5 and TRBJ2-1, with D tentatively TRBD1 (5 bases). Germline-derived CDR1 and CDR2 are MNHEY and SVGAGI. The V end was cut by 2 bases, the J end by 2 bases, with 10 bases between. The CDR3 runs to 15 residues.

The genes are TRBV9 and TRBJ2-2, with 7 bases fitting TRBD2. Trimming at V came to 3 bases and at J to 0 bases, leaving 5 bases not matched to a gene. Per the germline V gene, CDR1 is SGDLS and CDR2 is YYNGEE. The CDR3 is 16 amino acids. The CDR3 region has the DNA TGTGCCAGCAGCGGGACTAGTATGGCGAACACCGGGGAGCTGTTTTTT. This gives the protein CASSGTSMANTGELFF. Together with reference TRBV9 and TRBJ2-2, the CDR3 gives the full variable domain: DSGVTQTPKHLITATGQRVTLRCSPRSGDLSVYWYQQSLDQGLQFLIQYYNGEERAKGNILERFSAQQFPDLHSELNLSSLELGDSALYFCASSGTSMANTGELFFGEGSRLTVL.

The count of this clone is one. This chain joins TRBV19 and TRBJ1-1; no clear D gene. The CDR3 is 14 residues long. CDR1 and CDR2 from the germline V gene are LNHDA and SQIVND (reference sequence). V was pared by 6 bases and J by 0 bases, with 11 bases between. In DNA form, the CDR3 reads TGTGCCAGTAGGACCCCGGGGATGAACACTGAAGCTTTCTTT. This gives the protein CASRTPGMNTEAFF.

This sequence joins TRBV6-2 or TRBV6-3 and TRBJ2-7; D is undetermined. Germline CDR1 reads MNHEY; CDR2 reads SVGEGT. With 2 bases removed from V and 4 bases from J, the gap between germline ends came to 6 bases. This CDR3 is built from 12 residues. The CDR3 reads CASSYGPYEQYF. The DNA of the CDR3 is TGTGCCAGCAGTTACGGCCCTTACGAGCAGTACTTC.

This clone was found once. The chain couples TRBV5-6 to TRBJ2-2, with 8 positions matching TRBD1. V dropped 4 bases and J dropped 4; count of bases not matched to a gene: 9. Germline-derived CDR1 and CDR2 are SGHDT and YYEEEE. The CDR3 has 16 amino acids. The CDR3: CASSRQGTRATGELFF. CDR3 coding DNA: TGTGCCAGCAGCAGACAGGGGACAAGAGCCACCGGGGAGCTGTTTTTT. Full variable domain (rest looked up from reference TRBV5-6 and TRBJ2-2): DAGVTQSPTHLIKTRGQQVTLRCSPKSGHDTVSWYQQALGQGPQFIFQYYEEEERQRGNFPDRFSGHQFPNYSSELNVNALLLGDSALYLCASSRQGTRATGELFFGEGSRLTVL.

The genes are TRBV19 and TRBJ2-1; 7 bases are shared with TRBD1. J gave up 2 bases and V 3 bases, and 1 base lay outside the gene matches. Germline-derived CDR1 and CDR2 are LNHDA and SQIVND (reference sequence). The CDR3 has 14 residues. This chain's CDR3 is CASSMGQPYNEQFF. The CDR3 DNA sequence: TGTGCCAGTAGTATGGGACAGCCCTACAATGAGCAGTTCTTC.